The 18 T cell receptor beta chains below all came from one sample that was sequenced in a study of cytomegalovirus exposure and HLA in healthy donors. Primers for the PCR totalled 60 Vbeta and 13 Jbeta. Method: immunoSEQ multiplex PCR; TCRdb's copy keeps in-frame clones and lacks some. The table shows some 150,000 clones, with around 64% occurring only once. The sequencing sample was made of PBMCs. The receptors shown here come from a woman in her twenties or thirties in good health and CMV-seronegative.

This clone was observed a few times. The chain couples TRBV28 to TRBJ2-7; 12 bases line up with TRBD2. The V segment lost 2 bases and the J segment 6 bases; nucleotides outside the gene matches: 5. CDR1 is MDHEN and CDR2 is SYDVKM in the germline V gene. The CDR3 runs to 15 residues. CDR3 bases: TGTGCCAGCAGTTTAGCTAGCGGGAGGGCTGGCGAGCAGTACTTC. It specifies CASSLASGRAGEQYF.

The rearrangement uses TRBV7-5 and TRBJ1-2; TRBD1 is the table's D call, not checked against the DNA. TRBV7-5 is a pseudogene segment. The CDR3 consists of 16 residues. CDR3 sequence: CVRSLVREHQHYGYTF. In nucleotides, the CDR3 is TGTGTCAGAAGCTTAGTCAGGGAACACCAGCACTATGGCTACACCTTC.

This chain links TRBV27 with TRBJ1-1; TRBD1 is a possible D gene (5 bases). CDR1 MNHEY and CDR2 SMNVEV come from the germline V gene (reference sequence). The CDR3 has 15 amino acids. V shed 5 bases and J shed 5 bases, with 18 bases lying between them. CDR3 bases: TGTGCCAGCAGTCCAACTCGACAGAGAGCAACTGAAGCTTTCTTT. Protein sequence: CASSPTRQRATEAFF.

This clone was counted only a few times. The chain has TRBV11-2 and TRBJ2-1; D ambiguous. V shed 5 bases and J shed 7 bases, with 9 bases lying between them. The length of the CDR3 is 12 residues. The germline gives CDR1 SGHAT, CDR2 FQNNGV. CDR3 amino acids: CASSQKWNEQFF. The CDR3 DNA follows: TGTGCCAGCAGCCAGAAGTGGAATGAGCAGTTCTTC.

This chain connects TRBV21-1 to TRBJ1-5; TRBD1 is the table's D call and was not checked against the DNA. TRBV21-1 is a recognized pseudogene. The CDR3 runs to 16 residues. The CDR3 nucleotides read TGTGCCAGCAGCGAAGACAGGGGCGATAGCAATCAGCCCCAGCATTTT. This gives the protein CASSEDRGDSNQPQHF.

V usage is TRBV9 and J usage is TRBJ2-1; TRBD1 is a possible D gene (5 bases). This CDR3 has 12 amino acids. Germline V gene lookup returns CDR1 SGDLS and CDR2 YYNGEE. Trimming stripped 0 bases from V and 7 bases from J, with 5 bases between. The DNA of the CDR3 is TGTGCCAGCAGCGTAGCAGGGAATGAGCAGTTCTTC. This codes for CASSVAGNEQFF.

This clone has a handful of counts. The chain combines TRBV5-1 with TRBJ2-7, with TRBD2 identical over 13 bases. With V trimmed by 3 bases and J by 6 bases, 9 bases remained unmatched. The CDR3 sequence is 16 residues long. Germline lookup yields CDR1 SGHRS and CDR2 YFSETQ. As DNA, the CDR3 is TGCGCCAGCAGCTGGAAGCAACTAGCGGGAGGGCCCGAGCAGTACTTC. It specifies CASSWKQLAGGPEQYF. The complete variable domain, with remaining parts taken from reference TRBV5-1 and TRBJ2-7, reads KAGVTQTPRYLIKTRGQQVTLSCSPISGHRSVSWYQQTPGQGLQFLFEYFSETQRNKGNFPGRFSGRQFSNSRSEMNVSTLELGDSALYLCASSWKQLAGGPEQYFGPGTRLTVT.

The gene calls are TRBV4-2 and TRBJ1-1; TRBD1 agrees at 7 bases. V shed 0 bases and J 1 base; nucleotides not matched to a gene: 2. This CDR3 is 15 amino acids long. CDR1 is LGHNA, CDR2 YNFKEQ, per germline. The CDR3 region has the DNA TGTGCCAGCAGCCAAGAAAACAGGGGGAACACTGAAGCTTTCTTT. This sequence encodes CASSQENRGNTEAFF.

This clone occurred a few times. The gene calls are TRBV7-8 and TRBJ2-7, with 7 nucleotides matching TRBD2. The CDR3 spans 18 residues. J gave up 4 bases and V 0 bases, and 15 bases lay outside the gene matches. Germline V gene data show CDR1 as SGHVS and CDR2 as FQNEAQ. The CDR3 here is CASSLALWWAGEGYEQYF. The CDR3 DNA sequence: TGTGCCAGCAGCTTAGCGCTGTGGTGGGCGGGAGAGGGATACGAGCAGTACTTC.

The chain couples TRBV9 to TRBJ2-1, with TRBD1 matching 7 bases. The CDR3 sequence is 14 residues long. Germline CDR1 reads SGDLS; CDR2 reads YYNGEE. After removal of 4 bases from V and 9 bases from J, the junction contained 10 bases not matched to a gene. CDR3 in DNA: TGTGCCAGCAGCCCGGGACAGAGGCAGGTTGAGCAGTTCTTC. As protein: CASSPGQRQVEQFF.

The V call is TRBV6-1, the J call TRBJ1-1; 8 bases fit TRBD1. The CDR3 runs 13 residues. Germline V gene sequence: CDR1 MNHNS, CDR2 SASEGT. V dropped 9 bases and J dropped 0; count of bases not matched to a gene: 3. In nucleotides, the CDR3 is TGTGCCAGTCAACAGGGGGTGAACACTGAAGCTTTCTTT. It yields the protein CASQQGVNTEAFF.

The chain carries TRBV28 and TRBJ1-4; D may be TRBD1 (6 bases). The CDR3 is 14 residues long. Germline V lookup: CDR1 MDHEN, CDR2 SYDVKM. Trimming left V 6 bases short and J 7 bases short, with 15 bases between. In DNA, the CDR3 is TGTGCCAGCAGGCGCGCCGGGACACCTGAAAAACTGTTTTTT. Translating gives CASRRAGTPEKLFF.

The V and J genes are TRBV7-2 and TRBJ1-5, with D uncertain. V gave up 1 base and J gave up 6 bases, with 16 bases separating them. The CDR3 has 16 amino acids. Per the germline V gene, CDR1 is SGHTA and CDR2 is FQGNSA. CDR3 in DNA: TGTGCCAGCAGCTTAGAAATCCTAACCTCCGGTCAGCCCCAGCATTTT. Amino acid sequence: CASSLEILTSGQPQHF.

The rearrangement links TRBV11-2 to TRBJ2-5, with D perhaps matching TRBD1 (5 bases). Between the trimmed V and J ends, which lost 5 bases and 3 bases, there was a span of 13 bases. The CDR3 is 14 residues long. Germline values: CDR1 SGHAT, CDR2 FQNNGV. In nucleotides, the CDR3 is TGTGCCAGCAGCCCCGCCCTCAGGGAAGAGACCCAGTACTTC. Translation: CASSPALREETQYF.

The chain couples TRBV4-3 to TRBJ2-1; 10 bases are a match to TRBD1. V shed 1 base and J 8 bases; nucleotides not matched to a gene: 8. CDR3 size: 16 residues. Germline V CDR1 and CDR2: LGHNA, YSLEER. DNA of the CDR3: TGCGCCAGCAGCCAAGTCCGGGACAGGGGTTTCGATGAGCAGTTCTTC. It yields the protein CASSQVRDRGFDEQFF.

Here the CDR3 reads CASTPRDSAEAFF. CDR3 nucleotides: TGTGCCAGCACTCCTCGGGACAGCGCTGAAGCTTTCTTT. The rearrangement joins TRBV18 to TRBJ1-1; TRBD1 aligns across 7 bases. J was trimmed by 6 bases and V by 8 bases; bases with no gene match: 9. The CDR3 has 13 amino acids. CDR1 and CDR2 (germline): KGHSH, LQKENI. Full variable domain (outside the CDR3, taken from reference TRBV18 and TRBJ1-1): NAGVMQNPRHLVRRRGQEARLRCSPMKGHSHVYWYRQLPEEGLKFMVYLQKENIIDESGMPKERFSAEFPKEGPSILRIQQVVRGDSAAYFCASTPRDSAEAFFGQGTRLTVV.

This clone was counted a few times. The V gene is TRBV7-2, the J gene TRBJ2-1; D remains unclear. The CDR3 runs to 12 residues. Per germline, CDR1 SGHTA and CDR2 FQGNSA. V lost 5 bases and J lost 7, with 9 bases in between. The chain's CDR3 is CASSLLRNEQFF. CDR3 bases: TGTGCCAGCAGCCTCTTGAGGAATGAGCAGTTCTTC.

This clone appeared a single time. This chain joins TRBV5-4 and TRBJ2-4; D gene uncertain. Trimming shortened V by 2 bases and J by 2 bases, and 11 bases separated the two germline ends. The CDR3 is made up of 15 amino acids. Germline CDR1 is SGHNT and CDR2 is YYREEE (reference sequence). CDR3 protein: CASSFGGTTKNIQYF. The CDR3 DNA follows: TGTGCCAGCAGCTTTGGCGGTACGACCAAAAACATTCAGTACTTC.